The source of this T cell receptor (beta chain) is a study of spatial heterogeneity in lung cancer (dated by TCRdb to between 2018 and 2020). Some background on the complete study: More beta-chain than alpha-chain transcripts were consistently detected, likely reflecting higher beta-chain transcript abundance. In the raw uncorrected reads, each unique combination of TCR and UMI appeared more than ten times on average. In non-small cell lung cancer, the study quantitatively compared TCR alpha and beta repertoires across several tumor regions, matched nontumor lung, and blood. Nonsynonymous mutation counts, determined by whole-exome sequencing of tumor tissue, were related to TCR repertoire features. Both alpha and beta chains were TCR-sequenced in samples taken at surgery, namely 220 tumor regions, more than 62 matched nontumor lung samples and some 53 PBMC samples. The study at large found these results: Ubiquitous expanded tumor TCRs were found in blood more often at tumor resection than at routine follow-up. Additional single-cell paired TCR alpha and beta sequencing was considered necessary to confirm, at a functional level, the hypothesis that regional TCRs recognize regional mutations.

This clonotype was counted only a few times. The antigen this receptor binds is unknown. One base away there is no much larger clone; base qualities are not given. CDR1 SQVTM and CDR2 ANQGSEA are derived from the germline V gene. Clipping removes 6 bases from V and 6 bases from J, with 5 as the unmatched junction base count. The CDR3 runs 14 residues from the cysteine to the phenylalanine. Only CDR3 DNA remains: 42 bases, in frame from the first base. The method was 5' RACE. Sequencing used a NextSeq 500. The TCR library protocol attached a unique molecular identifier to each TCR cDNA molecule to allow correction of PCR and sequencing errors. Under the source paper's analysis protocol: TCR identification, UMI-based error correction and CDR3 extraction were performed with Decombinator tools. TCRs above a frequency of 2 per 1,000, corresponding to the top 1% of the tumor frequency distribution, were defined as expanded. Rényi diversity was computed with the R vegan package after subsampling each repertoire 100 times to 5,000 TCRs. CDR3 similarity networks were built from amino acid triplet string-kernel similarity, with CDR3s being connected when pairwise similarity was above 0.82. TCRdb's own reprocessing of the public reads used fastp at Q25 and MiXCR and kept productive beta chains. Records with the same CDR3 protein are collapsed into one entry carrying the most frequent genes and DNA. These V and J calls derive from TCRdb rather than the authors' analysis. The sample table lists approximately 92,000 distinct CDR3 sequences, more than 10% of them with a count of one. Just over 40% of the sample belongs to the ten largest clones.

The meaning of the sample's time point label: sample taken at primary tumor resection. Without any cell sorting, TCR sequencing was performed on whole RNA extracted either from tumor and nontumor lung tissue or from cryopreserved PBMC samples. Donors were 65 to 85 patients with early-stage, untreated non-small cell lung cancer from the lung TRACERx cohort. Only patients for whom sufficient RNA was available from at least two tumor regions were selected for TCR sequencing. The clonotype comes from a male donor with early-stage non-small cell lung cancer. This sample comprised PBMCs, obtained at surgery. The chain uses TRBV29-1 and TRBJ2-2, with 12 middle bases fitting TRBD2. The nucleotide sequence reads TGCAGCGTGAAGACTAGCGGGAGTCCCGGGGAGCTGTTTTTT. This yields the protein CSVKTSGSPGELFF.